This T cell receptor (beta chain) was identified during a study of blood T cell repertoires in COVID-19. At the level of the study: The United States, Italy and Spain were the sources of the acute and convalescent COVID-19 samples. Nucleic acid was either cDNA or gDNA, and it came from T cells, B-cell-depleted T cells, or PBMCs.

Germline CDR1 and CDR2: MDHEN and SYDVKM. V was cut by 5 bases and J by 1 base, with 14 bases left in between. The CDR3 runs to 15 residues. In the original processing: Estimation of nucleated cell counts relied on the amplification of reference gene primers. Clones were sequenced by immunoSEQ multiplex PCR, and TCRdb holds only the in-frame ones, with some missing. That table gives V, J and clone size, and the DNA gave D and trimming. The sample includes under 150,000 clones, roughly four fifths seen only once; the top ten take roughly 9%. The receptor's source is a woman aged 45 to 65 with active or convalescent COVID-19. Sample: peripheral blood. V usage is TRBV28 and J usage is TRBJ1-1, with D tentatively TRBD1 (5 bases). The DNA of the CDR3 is TGTGCCAGCAGTCCCCACTTGGGGCCGAACACTGAAGCTTTCTTT. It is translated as CASSPHLGPNTEAFF.